This T cell receptor (beta chain) comes out of a study of beta chain features in type 1 diabetes (dated by TCRdb to about 2018). Looking at the study overall: Mean age, gender distribution, total cell number and subset yield did not differ between patients and healthy donors. A total of 100 million to 110 million sorted cells were examined across all samples, and a strong correlation was observed between cell number per subset and RNA yield. The study compared the TCRB repertoires of sorted circulating CD4+ T cell subsets in recently diagnosed type 1 diabetes patients with those in matched healthy donors. Whereas all 30 or so donors provided naive and central memory subsets, regulatory and stem cell-like memory subsets were isolated from just 8 patients and about 8 healthy donors. Results the study describes overall, beyond this receptor: Patients with type 1 diabetes made fewer insertions and deleted more nucleotides at VDJ recombination sites, implying thymic rearrangement abnormalities. Shorter templates might be favored by PCR, yet because patient and control samples were amplified and corrected together, any such skew would affect both groups equally. Only small numbers of individuals were included in the HLA sub-analyses, which left unresolved whether HLA type had any influence on TCRB rearrangement. In all four CD4+ subsets, TCRB CDR3 length was moderately but significantly shorter in type 1 diabetes patients. Because cDNA rather than genomic DNA was sequenced, highly expressing activated cells could have been over-represented, although no difference in activation and CD3 levels was found between groups. The naive, central memory and regulatory TCRB repertoires appeared to resemble one another more closely among patients than among healthy donors.

Turning to this clone: Its antigen has not been determined. One base away there is no much larger clone; base qualities are not given.

Each donor gave one peripheral blood draw, approximately 110 mL on average, collected into heparinised tubes. A BD FACSAria II and a panel including CD45RO, CCR7, CD25, CD127, CD95 and CD27 were used to sort naive, central memory, regulatory and stem cell-like memory CD4+ T cells. Purity was above 95% for every sorted population. PBMCs were separated immediately by Lymphoprep density gradient centrifugation and were stained directly, without being cultured. So that batch effects would be minimized, each experiment stained and sorted samples in pairs, pairing one healthy donor with one patient. The entire isolated RNA was reverse transcribed using the High Capacity cDNA Reverse Transcription Kit, and thus expressed TCRB transcripts were sequenced. Deep immunoSEQ sequencing was performed on naive, central memory and regulatory T cell samples, with an average of about 4 million total reads per sample. Sorted cells were lysed in RLT buffer, and RNA was extracted using DNase-treated RNeasy Micro or Mini kits according to cell number. To prevent cross-contamination, every cell subset was processed on its own, while patient and healthy donor samples were processed together. The immunoSEQ multiplex PCR was used to amplify TCRB sequences from cDNA, yielding 87-bp fragments that span the CDR3 region. Sequencing of the amplicons was performed on the Illumina HiSeq platform. In the authors' own workflow: Synthetic template baselines were used to correct PCR bias computationally, reads within Hamming distance 2 were collapsed together, and singletons that could not be merged were discarded. By aligning reads against IMGT, V, D and J genes, CDR3 length, and insertions or deletions at six rearrangement sites were assigned. Within each subset, clonotype counts were normalized to sorted cell number, after which true diversity and Gini coefficients were computed with the tcR R package. The overlap coefficient, calculated on TCRB nucleotide sequences, was used to measure repertoire sharing. Out-of-frame TCRB sequences from naive cells were analyzed as a proxy for the pre-selection repertoire. Entries here come from immuneACCESS through TCRdb and include only in-frame sequences with V and J called. Some clones fail to appear in such tables; in the studies checked, an unresolved V gene covers under half of the shortfall, and the cause of the remainder is unknown. The D gene and trimming were derived from the DNA, and the V and J assignments and clone size from that table. The sample yields approximately 360,000 clones; roughly 12% were counted once. Of the sample, about 0.01% is held by the ten largest clones.

The germline V gene yields SGHTA for CDR1 and FQGNSA for CDR2. V loses 0 bases of germline sequence and J loses 4 bases, and the interval between the two ends is 10 bases. From the cysteine through the phenylalanine, the CDR3 covers 14 amino acids. Solely the CDR3 DNA is kept, with 42 bases framed from the first base. Rearrangement joined TRBV7-2 to TRBJ2-7; TRBD1 is a weak D gene call, 6 bases matching. The receptor was isolated from a woman between 18 and 29 years old with type 1 diabetes. The specimen was naive CD4+ T cells from blood. The meaning of the sample's cell subset or site label: true naive CD4+ T cells. The DNA sequence reads TGTGCCAGCAGCTTAGCTCGGGACATTTACGAGCAGTACTTC. Protein translation: CASSLARDIYEQYF.